This entry lists 19 T cell receptor beta chains sequenced from one sample in a study of blood T cells in healthy people across ages. PCR was performed a second time for roughly 7 to 11 cycles using a sample-barcoded 5' primer and a J-beta primer mix. TCRdb re-derived calls from the 5' RACE reads in MiXCR, one entry per CDR3 protein. Of about 290,000 distinct CDR3 sequences listed, 25% to 30% were seen once; the top ten hold around 29%. The sequenced sample consisted of blood. These receptors were taken from a woman in her 70s in good health.

The rearrangement links TRBV14 to TRBJ2-3; TRBD2 matches 10 bases. Germline CDR1 and CDR2: SGHDN and FVKESK. The CDR3 has 16 residues. Losses at the gene ends were 3 bases for V and 2 bases for J; bases not matched to a gene: 5. The CDR3 sequence is CASSHELAGYTDTQYF. Here the CDR3 DNA reads TGTGCCAGCAGCCATGAACTAGCGGGGTACACAGATACGCAGTATTTT.

This clonotype has more than one count but fewer than ten. The chain uses TRBV23-1 and TRBJ2-5; D may match TRBD1 or TRBD2 (6 bases each). TRBV23-1 has ORF status, its function being uncertain. The CDR3 sequence is 16 residues long. V was shortened by 0 bases and J by 3 bases, with 14 bases between the two germline ends. The CDR3 region has the DNA TGCGCCAGCAGTCAATCTCCGGGGGCGGGAAAAGAGACCCAGTACTTC. The encoded protein is CASSQSPGAGKETQYF.

Only a few counts were recorded for this clonotype. The V and J genes are TRBV20-1 and TRBJ2-5, with 9 positions matching TRBD2. The DNA end is a closer match to TRBJ2-7, so the J assignment may be wrong. This CDR3 has 14 residues. Germline V gene data show CDR1 as DFQATT and CDR2 as SNEGSKA (reference sequence). Here the CDR3 reads CSARGPSGNYEQYF. The CDR3 bases are TGCAGTGCTAGAGGGCCTAGCGGGAATTACGAGCAGTACTTC.

This clonotype was counted many times. This rearrangement joins TRBV20-1 to TRBJ1-1, with 7 positions matching TRBD1. V shed 5 bases and J 1 base; nucleotides not matched to a gene: 4. CDR3 length equals 13 residues. CDR1 is DFQATT, CDR2 SNEGSKA, per germline (reference sequence). The CDR3, as DNA: TGCAGTGCTCGAACAGGGGCGAACACTGAAGCTTTCTTT. It encodes CSARTGANTEAFF.

The chain has TRBV2 and TRBJ2-3; D may be TRBD2 (6 bases). Germline lookup yields CDR1 SNHLY and CDR2 FYNNEI. Trimming removed 6 bases from V and 0 bases from J, with 16 bases in between. The CDR3 is 16 residues long. The CDR3, as DNA: TGTGCCAGCAGAGGATGGGGGGAGTTAAGCACAGATACGCAGTATTTT. Amino acids: CASRGWGELSTDTQYF.

This clonotype was seen ten or more times. The chain is built from TRBV12-3 or TRBV12-4 and TRBJ1-1; no firm D call. Trimming removed 1 base from V and 1 base from J, with 7 bases in between. CDR3 length equals 14 residues. The CDR3 DNA reads TGTGCCAGCAGTTTAGGTTCCGGGAACACTGAAGCTTTCTTT. Protein product: CASSLGSGNTEAFF.

This clonotype was detected ten times or more. V and J are TRBV29-1 and TRBJ2-5; the D is unclear. V was pared by 3 bases and J by 5 bases, with 4 bases between. This CDR3 is built from 10 residues. CDR1 is SQVTM, CDR2 ANQGSEA, per germline. CDR3 sequence (DNA): TGCAGCGTTGATTTGGAGACCCAGTACTTC. Its protein is CSVDLETQYF.

This clonotype was counted only a few times. The V call is TRBV9, the J call TRBJ2-1; possible D gene TRBD2, 6 bases. Looked up from germline, CDR1 is SGDLS and CDR2 is YYNGEE. Trimming left V 6 bases short and J 8 bases short, with 18 bases between. There are 14 residues in the CDR3. CDR3 protein: CASNRLGGGDEQFF. Here the CDR3 DNA reads TGTGCCAGCAACCGATTGGGGGGAGGAGATGAGCAGTTCTTC. Full variable domain (outside the CDR3, taken from reference TRBV9 and TRBJ2-1): DSGVTQTPKHLITATGQRVTLRCSPRSGDLSVYWYQQSLDQGLQFLIQYYNGEERAKGNILERFSAQQFPDLHSELNLSSLELGDSALYFCASNRLGGGDEQFFGPGTRLTVL.

In DNA form, the CDR3 reads TGCGCCAGCAGCAGGGGGGCTAGCGCCCAAGAGACCCAGTACTTC. Its protein product is CASSRGASAQETQYF. V is TRBV4-3 and J is TRBJ2-1; D assignment may be TRBD1 or TRBD2 (6 bases each). TRBJ2-5 explains the end of the DNA better; the J call may be wrong. The CDR3 contains 15 residues. Looked up from germline, CDR1 is LGHNA and CDR2 is YSLEER.

The V gene is TRBV7-9, the J gene TRBJ1-1; 7 positions agree with TRBD1. The CDR3 is 14 amino acids. Looked up from germline, CDR1 is SEHNR and CDR2 is FQNEAQ (reference sequence). With 5 bases clipped from V and 5 bases from J, the junction kept 8 bases outside the gene matches. CDR3 protein: CASSPRATGTEAFF. The DNA for the CDR3 is TGTGCCAGCAGCCCCCGAGCGACAGGGACTGAAGCTTTCTTT. Based on the CDR3 plus reference TRBV7-9 and TRBJ1-1, the full variable domain is DTGVSQNPRHKITKRGQNVTFRCDPISEHNRLYWYRQTLGQGPEFLTYFQNEAQLEKSRLLSDRFSAERPKGSFSTLEIQRTEQGDSAMYLCASSPRATGTEAFFGQGTRLTVV.

The gene calls are TRBV5-1 and TRBJ1-2; 8 nucleotides line up with TRBD1. This CDR3 region has 15 residues. The trim removed 4 bases at V and 6 bases at J, leaving 11 bases unmatched. Looked up from germline, CDR1 is SGHRS and CDR2 is YFSETQ. The CDR3: CASSREQGGSNGYTF. The CDR3 nucleotides are TGCGCCAGCAGCCGGGAACAGGGGGGTAGCAATGGCTACACCTTC.

This clonotype was counted only a few times. V usage is TRBV19 and J usage is TRBJ2-3; unclear D gene. V was clipped by 3 bases and J by 1 base, with 8 bases between them. The CDR3 spans 14 residues. The V gene's germline CDR1 is LNHDA and CDR2 SQIVND (reference sequence). The CDR3 DNA reads as TGTGCCAGTAGTATCCTCGGCGGCACAGATACGCAGTATTTT. It encodes CASSILGGTDTQYF.

This clonotype turned up a few times. The J gene is TRBJ2-3, the V gene TRBV2, with D perhaps TRBD1 or TRBD2 (7 bases each). The germline V and J ends were trimmed by 7 bases and 3 bases, with 20 bases remaining between them. Per the germline V gene, CDR1 is SNHLY and CDR2 is FYNNEI. This CDR3 is built from 16 residues. DNA for the CDR3: TGTGCCAGCACGGGAGGAGGGGGCTGGAGAACAGATACGCAGTATTTT. It is translated as CASTGGGGWRTDTQYF.

The J gene is TRBJ2-5, the V gene TRBV16; D is undetermined. The J call is in doubt because the DNA end fits TRBJ2-7 better. The CDR3 has 12 residues. Germline V gene data show CDR1 as KGHSY and CDR2 as FQNENV. The CDR3 nucleotides are TGTGCCAGCAGCCCGGTCCCTCACGAGCAGTACTTC. Protein: CASSPVPHEQYF.

The chain uses TRBV5-1 and TRBJ2-5; D may be TRBD1 (5 bases). Germline CDR1 reads SGHRS; CDR2 reads YFSETQ. This CDR3 comprises 14 residues. Trimming took off 3 bases at V and 1 base at J, with 10 bases between the two ends. This chain's CDR3 is CASSSVTVQETQYF. The CDR3 DNA reads as TGCGCCAGCAGCTCAGTGACAGTCCAAGAGACCCAGTACTTC.

The rearrangement links TRBV7-8 to TRBJ2-5, with D perhaps matching TRBD2 (6 bases). V lost 4 bases and J 11 bases, leaving 17 bases between the germline ends. The CDR3 is made up of 13 amino acids. CDR1 and CDR2 (germline): SGHVS, FQNEAQ. The chain's CDR3 is CASSSDGAGGQYF. Written as DNA, the CDR3 is TGTGCCAGCAGCTCAGACGGGGCTGGGGGGCAGTACTTC.

Only a few counts were recorded for this clonotype. This chain connects TRBV18 to TRBJ2-3, with D hard to call. Germline lookup yields CDR1 KGHSH and CDR2 LQKENI. CDR3 length: 13 residues. With 0 bases removed from V and 7 bases from J, the gap between germline ends came to 8 bases. The CDR3 loop is CASSPPDEYTQYF. The CDR3 nucleotides are TGTGCCAGCTCACCACCGGACGAGTATACGCAGTATTTT.

In its sample, this clonotype was seen a few times. This chain uses TRBV5-1 with TRBJ1-1; no clear D gene. V was clipped by 3 bases and J by 5 bases, with 14 bases between them. Germline CDR1 is SGHRS and CDR2 is YFSETQ. CDR3 length equals 14 residues. CDR3 coding DNA: TGCGCCAGCAGCTCTTCCAGTCTTAATACTGAAGCTTTCTTT. Translating it yields CASSSSSLNTEAFF.

Turning to this clonotype: Relative to the germline gene, one junction end is altered; a read error may explain this. The gene calls are TRBV2 and TRBJ2-5; D possibly corresponds to TRBD1 (6 bases). This CDR3 has 12 residues. Per germline, CDR1 SNHLY and CDR2 FYNNEI. CDR3 sequence reads: CASSGLGHLLPF. The CDR3 DNA follows: TGTGCCAGCAGTGGCCTGGGACACCTCCTTCCCTTC.